Following are 3 T cell receptor beta chains from one sample sequenced in a study of T cell repertoires in aging, cancer and after chemotherapy. The template was genomic DNA from peripheral blood, not RNA. Rearranged V-D-J TRB sequences were amplified with a mixed TRB-A/B primer pool. TCRdb redid the calling of the multiplex PCR reads with MiXCR, one entry per CDR3 protein. The table lists approximately 3,400 distinct CDR3 sequences, 25% to 30% of them singletons. The sample consisted of blood. The origin of the receptors is a human donor with a solid tumor.

V is TRBV6-2 or TRBV6-3 and J is TRBJ2-7; unclear D gene. From germline, CDR1 is MNHEY and CDR2 SVGEGT. This CDR3 has 13 amino acids. V was trimmed by 2 bases and J by 6 bases, leaving 11 bases between them. The CDR3: CASSYTDPGEQYF. Written as DNA, the CDR3 is TGTGCCAGCAGTTACACAGACCCCGGCGAGCAGTACTTC.

The rearrangement links TRBV7-9 to TRBJ2-3; the D gene is possibly TRBD2 (5 bases). Deletions cut 6 bases from V and 9 bases from J, with 13 bases between. The CDR3 contains 12 residues. CDR1 and CDR2 (germline): SEHNR, FQNEAQ (reference sequence). Here the CDR3 reads CASSLPVATQYF. The CDR3 DNA reads TGTGCCAGCAGTCTCCCAGTAGCGACGCAGTATTTT.

This clonotype was counted once. The rearrangement links TRBV5-1 to TRBJ2-3; D perhaps matches TRBD1 (5 bases). This CDR3 is 14 amino acids long. Trimming removed 0 bases at V and 5 bases at J, with 10 bases between. Looked up from germline, CDR1 is SGHRS and CDR2 is YFSETQ. The CDR3 protein is CASSLAVGVDTQYF. In nucleotides, the CDR3 is TGCGCCAGCAGCTTGGCCGTAGGGGTAGATACGCAGTATTTT. The entire variable domain, with the rest obtained from reference TRBV5-1 and TRBJ2-3, is as follows: KAGVTQTPRYLIKTRGQQVTLSCSPISGHRSVSWYQQTPGQGLQFLFEYFSETQRNKGNFPGRFSGRQFSNSRSEMNVSTLELGDSALYLCASSLAVGVDTQYFGPGTRLTVL.